These 17 T cell receptor beta chains were all obtained from the same sample, sequenced in a study of T cell repertoires in cytomegalovirus infection. Using its own MiXCR run on the reads, TCRdb lists one record per CDR3 protein. This table has over 150,000 distinct CDR3 sequences, around 20% appearing once. Material: PBMCs. The receptor set was obtained from a human donor in good health (CMV status not recorded). Some clones in this sample may be carry-over from other donors' samples.

In regard to this clonotype: This could be a read error, since a much larger clone is one nucleotide away. This chain links TRBV6-1 with TRBJ1-1; D remains unclear. V lost 7 bases to trimming and J lost 0 bases, with 9 bases between them. Germline V gene data show CDR1 as MNHNS and CDR2 as SASEGT. This CDR3 has 13 amino acids. DNA of the CDR3: TGTGCCAGCAATGCGATCGTGAACACTGAAGCTTTCTTT. Its translation is CASNAIVNTEAFF.

This clonotype was observed a few times. The chain recombines TRBV10-3 with TRBJ1-1, with D uncertain. This CDR3 is built from 11 residues. Germline V CDR1 and CDR2: ENHRY, SYGVKD. The germline V and J ends were trimmed by 6 bases and 4 bases, with 6 bases remaining between them. The CDR3: CAIRELTEAFF. For the CDR3, the DNA is TGTGCCATCAGGGAGCTCACTGAAGCTTTCTTT.

This clonotype was counted at least ten times. The gene calls are TRBV6-2 or TRBV6-3 and TRBJ2-5, with D perhaps matching TRBD2 (6 bases). The V and J ends lost 4 bases and 9 bases respectively, with 18 bases between them. The CDR3 is 14 amino acids. Germline loops: CDR1 MNHEY, CDR2 SVGEGT. DNA for the CDR3: TGTGCCAGCAGTTCCCTAGGACTACCTAAGGCCCAGTACTTC. As protein: CASSSLGLPKAQYF.

This clonotype appeared a few times. The chain carries TRBV10-3 and TRBJ1-1, with D unclear. The CDR3 has 13 residues. The V end was cut by 10 bases, the J end by 1 base, with 13 bases between. Germline V CDR1 and CDR2: ENHRY, SYGVKD. The CDR3 loop reads CATRVVENTEAFF. The CDR3 DNA sequence: TGTGCCACCCGGGTGGTGGAGAACACTGAAGCTTTCTTT.

This clonotype came up many times. This chain joins TRBV7-2 and TRBJ1-1, with TRBD1 identical over 7 bases. V was pared by 3 bases and J by 4 bases, with 2 bases of the junction left unmatched. The CDR3 is made up of 13 amino acids. Germline V gene data show CDR1 as SGHTA and CDR2 as FQGNSA. The CDR3 nucleotides read TGTGCCAGCAGCTTGCGACAGGGCACTGAAGCTTTCTTT. This encodes CASSLRQGTEAFF.

The chain combines TRBV20-1 with TRBJ2-7; a possible D gene is TRBD1 (5 bases). This CDR3 comprises 13 residues. The germline gives CDR1 DFQATT, CDR2 SNEGSKA (reference sequence). Trimming left V 6 bases short and J 6 bases short, with 18 bases between. The CDR3 loop is CSAVGHGYAEQYF. The DNA of the CDR3 is TGCAGTGCCGTTGGACACGGGTATGCCGAGCAGTACTTC.

The sample holds a few counts of this clonotype. This chain connects TRBV9 to TRBJ2-1, with D hard to call. The CDR3 is made up of 16 amino acids. Trimming shortened V by 4 bases and J by 0 bases, and 14 bases separated the two germline ends. Germline CDR1 and CDR2: SGDLS and YYNGEE. CDR3 amino acids: CASSYAGPSSYNEQFF. The CDR3 bases are TGTGCCAGCAGCTATGCCGGACCGAGCTCCTACAATGAGCAGTTCTTC.

As concerns this clonotype: One end of the junction varies from germline; a read error may be responsible. The chain employs TRBV7-7 and TRBJ2-7; D is possibly TRBD1 or TRBD2 (5 bases each). Germline V gives CDR1 SSHAT, CDR2 FNYEAQ (reference sequence). The CDR3 consists of 15 residues. In DNA form, the CDR3 reads TGTGCTAGCAGCTTAGGGTGGGACGGCTCCTACGAGCAGTACTTC. Translation: CASSLGWDGSYEQYF.

This clonotype has a handful of counts. This sequence joins TRBV6-2 or TRBV6-3 and TRBJ2-7; 7 bases agree with TRBD2. The CDR3 runs 13 residues. Germline-derived CDR1 and CDR2 are MNHEY and SVGEGT. With 3 bases clipped from V and 3 bases from J, the junction kept 2 bases outside the gene matches. For the CDR3, the DNA is TGTGCCAGCAGTTATCTAGCGGTCTACGAGCAGTACTTC. Translation gives CASSYLAVYEQYF.

The genes are TRBV19 and TRBJ2-1; 7 bases agree with TRBD2. The V gene end was trimmed by 3 bases and the J gene end by 3 bases; junction bases not matched to a gene: 5. CDR3 length: 15 amino acids. The germline gives CDR1 LNHDA, CDR2 SQIVND (reference sequence). DNA of the CDR3: TGTGCCAGTAGTATCCCGGGGGGTTTCTACAATGAGCAGTTCTTC. It is translated as CASSIPGGFYNEQFF. The full variable domain, in which reference TRBV19 and TRBJ2-1 provide the parts outside the CDR3, is DGGITQSPKYLFRKEGQNVTLSCEQNLNHDAMYWYRQDPGQGLRLIYYSQIVNDFQKGDIAEGYSVSREKKESFPLTVTSAQKNPTAFYLCASSIPGGFYNEQFFGPGTRLTVL.

This clonotype was recorded at least ten times. The V gene is TRBV10-3, the J gene TRBJ2-1; 7 nucleotides match TRBD1. Trimming at V came to 6 bases and at J to 6 bases, leaving 5 bases not matched to a gene. The germline gives CDR1 ENHRY, CDR2 SYGVKD. This CDR3 has 13 residues. As DNA, the CDR3 is TGTGCCATCAGCTCCGGGACAGCCAATGAGCAGTTCTTC. Encoded protein: CAISSGTANEQFF.

This clonotype occurred many times. The chain has TRBV11-2 and TRBJ1-1, with D unresolved. CDR1 SGHAT and CDR2 FQNNGV come from the germline V gene. Trimming shortened V by 5 bases and J by 6 bases, and 13 bases separated the two germline ends. The CDR3 has 13 amino acids. CDR3 protein: CASSPAKGSEAFF. The DNA of the CDR3 is TGTGCCAGCAGCCCCGCCAAAGGGTCTGAAGCTTTCTTT.

CDR3 DNA: TGTGCCAGCAGCCCCCCAGTTAGGGGCGGCTCTGGGGCCAACGTCCTGACTTTC. It is translated as CASSPPVRGGSGANVLTF. The chain combines TRBV7-2 with TRBJ2-6; D possibly corresponds to TRBD1 (5 bases). Trimming left V 5 bases short and J 0 bases short, with 17 bases between. The CDR3 is 18 residues long. CDR1 is SGHTA and CDR2 is FQGNSA in the germline V gene.

This clonotype showed up many times. The genes are TRBV7-2 and TRBJ1-6; 11 bases agree with TRBD1. The CDR3 has 13 amino acids. Trimming at V came to 11 bases and at J to 9 bases, leaving 6 bases not matched to a gene. Germline V gene lookup returns CDR1 SGHTA and CDR2 FQGNSA. CDR3 in amino acids: CAGGGQGVSPLHF. As DNA, the CDR3 is TGTGCCGGCGGGGGACAGGGGGTTTCACCCCTCCACTTT.

This chain joins TRBV27 and TRBJ1-1, with D perhaps matching TRBD1 (5 bases). The CDR3 is made up of 17 amino acids. Germline V CDR1 and CDR2: MNHEY, SMNVEV (reference sequence). V was clipped by 2 bases and J by 5 bases, with 21 bases between them. In DNA form, the CDR3 reads TGTGCCAGCAGTTTAGAGGCCTGGCACTCCGGGGGGACTGAAGCTTTCTTT. Translating gives CASSLEAWHSGGTEAFF.

This clonotype was detected only a few times. The genes are TRBV6-5 and TRBJ2-2; 11 nucleotides align to TRBD2. The CDR3 sequence is 19 residues long. V lost 2 bases to trimming and J lost 7 bases; unmatched junction nucleotides: 15. Germline-derived CDR1 and CDR2 are MNHEY and SVGAGI. CDR3: CASSYGPVGSGRAVGELFF. The CDR3 DNA sequence: TGTGCCAGCAGTTACGGTCCCGTGGGTAGCGGGAGGGCGGTCGGGGAGCTGTTTTTT.

This clonotype showed up just a few times. V usage is TRBV12-3 or TRBV12-4 and J usage is TRBJ1-1; 7 nucleotides line up with TRBD1. V was clipped by 3 bases and J by 3 bases; unmatched bases: 1. This CDR3 contains 13 residues. CDR3: CASSFQGDTEAFF. The CDR3 nucleotides read TGTGCCAGCAGTTTCCAGGGGGACACTGAAGCTTTCTTT.